The sequence of this T cell receptor beta chain was determined in a study of shared clonotypes between healthy human individuals. Naive CD8 cells lacked CD45RO and underwent positive selection for CCR7, leaving out terminally differentiated effector memory CD45RA+ cells. The study ran the assay at deep level. Sequencing was performed with immunoSEQ multiplex PCR; in TCRdb, only in-frame clones are kept and a portion is missing. This table holds about 820,000 clones, 80% to 95% found once. This TCR came from a man aged 25 to 40 in good health. The material sequenced was naive CD8+ T cells sorted from blood.

The CDR3 nucleotides are TGCGCCAGCAGCCTTCCACCCGGGCCCGAAGCTTTCTTT. This codes for CASSLPPGPEAFF. The gene calls are TRBV4-1 and TRBJ1-1; D ambiguous. The V end lost 4 bases, the J end lost 8 bases, and 14 bases lay between the germline ends. The CDR3 contains 13 residues. Germline V gene data show CDR1 as MGHRA and CDR2 as YSYEKL.